This TCR beta chain was retrieved from a study of cytomegalovirus exposure and HLA in healthy donors. General observations from the study: A later analysis found most CMV-associated TCR beta chains apparently HLA-restricted. Rare sequences made up most TCRs, while some public TCRs were found in many donors. Researchers catalogued about 150 TCR beta chains as cytomegalovirus-associated.

This clone was found once. Its antigen is unidentified. PCR amplification relied on 60 Vbeta primers (plus 13 Jbeta primers). Data came from immunoSEQ multiplex PCR; TCRdb stores just in-frame clones and leaves some out. The table has some 70,000 clones, around 70% seen once; the top ten hold about 15%. The CDR3 consists of 13 residues. Trimming took off 2 bases at V and 6 bases at J, with 13 bases between the two ends. Germline values: CDR1 GTSNPN, CDR2 SVGIG (reference sequence). The clonotype originates from a male donor in good health and CMV-seropositive. The sample consisted of PBMCs. The rearrangement uses TRBV30 and TRBJ1-1; the D gene is possibly TRBD1 (6 bases). The CDR3 reads CAWSLRGGSEAFF. For the CDR3, the DNA is TGTGCCTGGAGTCTGAGGGGGGGCTCTGAAGCTTTCTTT.